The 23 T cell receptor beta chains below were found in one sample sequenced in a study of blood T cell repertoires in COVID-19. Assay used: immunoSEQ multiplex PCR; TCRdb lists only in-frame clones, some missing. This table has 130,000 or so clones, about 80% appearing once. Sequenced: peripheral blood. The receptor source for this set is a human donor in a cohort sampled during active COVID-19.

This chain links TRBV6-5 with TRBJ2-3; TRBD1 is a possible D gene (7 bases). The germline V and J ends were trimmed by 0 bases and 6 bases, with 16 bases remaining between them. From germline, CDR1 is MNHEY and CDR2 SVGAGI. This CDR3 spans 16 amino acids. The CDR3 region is CASSYSRTGGGDTQYF. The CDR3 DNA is TGTGCCAGCAGTTACTCTCGGACAGGTGGGGGGGATACGCAGTATTTT.

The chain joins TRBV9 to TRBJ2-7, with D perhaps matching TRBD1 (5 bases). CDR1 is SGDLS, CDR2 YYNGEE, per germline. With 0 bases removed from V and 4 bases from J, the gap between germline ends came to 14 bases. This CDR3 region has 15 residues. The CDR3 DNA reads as TGTGCCAGCAGCGTAGGAGTGGCAGGGCTTTACGAGCAGTACTTC. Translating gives CASSVGVAGLYEQYF.

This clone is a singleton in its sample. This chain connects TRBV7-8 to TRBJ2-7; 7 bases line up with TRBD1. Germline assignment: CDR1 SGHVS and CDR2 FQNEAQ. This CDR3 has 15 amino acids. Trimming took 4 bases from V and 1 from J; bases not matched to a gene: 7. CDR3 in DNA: TGTGCCAGCAGCTACCAGACAGGGTTGTCCTACGAGCAGTACTTC. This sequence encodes CASSYQTGLSYEQYF.

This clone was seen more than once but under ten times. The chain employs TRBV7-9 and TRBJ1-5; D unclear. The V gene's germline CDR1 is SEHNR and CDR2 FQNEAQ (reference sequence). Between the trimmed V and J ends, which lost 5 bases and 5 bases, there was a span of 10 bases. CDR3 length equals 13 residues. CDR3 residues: CASSRDGDQPQHF. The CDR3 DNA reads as TGTGCCAGCAGCCGCGACGGAGATCAGCCCCAGCATTTT.

This CDR3 reads CASIPGPTDTQYF. DNA for the CDR3: TGTGCCAGCATACCGGGTCCCACAGATACGCAGTATTTT. The rearrangement links TRBV6-5 to TRBJ2-3; no clear D. In germline, CDR1 is MNHEY, CDR2 SVGAGI. The CDR3 has 13 amino acids. V lost 7 bases to trimming and J lost 2 bases, with 10 bases between them.

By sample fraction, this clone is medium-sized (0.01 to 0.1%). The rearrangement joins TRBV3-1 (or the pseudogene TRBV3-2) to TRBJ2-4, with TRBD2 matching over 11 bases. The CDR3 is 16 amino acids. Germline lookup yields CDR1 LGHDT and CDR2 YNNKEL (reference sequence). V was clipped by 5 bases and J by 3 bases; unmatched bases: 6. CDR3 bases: TGTGCCAGCAGCTACACTAGCGGGGGCCTCAAAAACATTCAGTACTTC. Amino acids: CASSYTSGGLKNIQYF.

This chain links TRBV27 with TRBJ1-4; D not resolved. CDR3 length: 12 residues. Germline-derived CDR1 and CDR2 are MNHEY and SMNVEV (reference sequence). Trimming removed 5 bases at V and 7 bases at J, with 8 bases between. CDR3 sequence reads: CASSTRGEKLFF. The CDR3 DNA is TGTGCCAGCAGTACCCGGGGTGAAAAACTGTTTTTT.

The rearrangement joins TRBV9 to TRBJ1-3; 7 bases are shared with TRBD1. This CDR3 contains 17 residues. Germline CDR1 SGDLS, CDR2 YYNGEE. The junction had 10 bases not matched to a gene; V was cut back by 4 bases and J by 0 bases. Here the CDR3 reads CASSPYRGQSSGNTIYF. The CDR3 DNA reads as TGTGCCAGCAGCCCATACAGGGGTCAAAGCTCTGGAAACACCATATATTTT.

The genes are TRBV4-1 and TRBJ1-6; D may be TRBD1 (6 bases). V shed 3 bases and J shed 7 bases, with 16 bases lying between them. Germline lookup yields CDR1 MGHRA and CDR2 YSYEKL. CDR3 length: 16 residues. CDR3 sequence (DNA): TGCGCCAGCAGCCAGGAAGGGACATCGAGAAATTCACCCCTCCACTTT. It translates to CASSQEGTSRNSPLHF.

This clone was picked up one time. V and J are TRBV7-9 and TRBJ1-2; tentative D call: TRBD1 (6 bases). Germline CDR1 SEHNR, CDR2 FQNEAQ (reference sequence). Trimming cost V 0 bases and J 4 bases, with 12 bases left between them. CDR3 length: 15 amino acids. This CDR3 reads CASSLAGDRLYGYTF. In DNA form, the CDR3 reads TGTGCCAGCAGCTTAGCGGGAGACAGGCTCTATGGCTACACCTTC.

CDR3 sequence reads: CASSLAGTNEKLFF. The CDR3 coding sequence is TGCGCCAGCAGCTTGGCAGGGACTAATGAAAAACTGTTTTTT. The V and J genes are TRBV5-1 and TRBJ1-4, with D maybe TRBD1 (5 bases). Germline V gene lookup returns CDR1 SGHRS and CDR2 YFSETQ. V was trimmed by 0 bases and J by 2 bases, leaving 5 bases between them. The CDR3 spans 14 residues.

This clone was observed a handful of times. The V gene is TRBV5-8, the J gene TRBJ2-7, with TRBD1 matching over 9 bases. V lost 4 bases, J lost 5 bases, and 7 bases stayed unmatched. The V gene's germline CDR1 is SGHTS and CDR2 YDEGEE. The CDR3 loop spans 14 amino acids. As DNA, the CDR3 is TGTGCCAGCAGCCCTGGGACAGGGTCCCACGAGCAGTACTTC. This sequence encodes CASSPGTGSHEQYF.

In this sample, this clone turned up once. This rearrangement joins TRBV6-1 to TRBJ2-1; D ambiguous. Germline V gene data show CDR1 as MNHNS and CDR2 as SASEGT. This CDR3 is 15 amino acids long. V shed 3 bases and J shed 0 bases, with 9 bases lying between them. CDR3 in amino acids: CASSDRRGSYNEQFF. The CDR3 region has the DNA TGTGCCAGCAGTGACCGAAGAGGCTCCTACAATGAGCAGTTCTTC.

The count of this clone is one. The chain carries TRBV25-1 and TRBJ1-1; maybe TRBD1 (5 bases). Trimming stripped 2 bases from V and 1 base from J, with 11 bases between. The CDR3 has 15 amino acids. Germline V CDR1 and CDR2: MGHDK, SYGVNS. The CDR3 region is CASSEPGVKNTEAFF. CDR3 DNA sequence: TGTGCCAGCAGTGAACCGGGGGTAAAGAACACTGAAGCTTTCTTT. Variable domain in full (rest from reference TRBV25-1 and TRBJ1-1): EADIYQTPRYLVIGTGKKITLECSQTMGHDKMYWYQQDPGMELHLIHYSYGVNSTEKGDLSSESTVSRIRTEHFPLTLESARPSHTSQYLCASSEPGVKNTEAFFGQGTRLTVV.

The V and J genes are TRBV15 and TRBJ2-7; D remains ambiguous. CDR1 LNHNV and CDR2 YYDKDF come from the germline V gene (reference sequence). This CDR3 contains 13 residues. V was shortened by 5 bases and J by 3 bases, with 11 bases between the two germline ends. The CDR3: CATSPGINYEQYF. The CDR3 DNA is TGTGCCACCAGCCCTGGCATTAACTACGAGCAGTACTTC.

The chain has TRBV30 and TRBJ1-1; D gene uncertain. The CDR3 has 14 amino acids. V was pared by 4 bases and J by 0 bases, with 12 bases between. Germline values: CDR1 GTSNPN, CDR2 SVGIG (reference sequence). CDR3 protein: CAWITEGLNTEAFF. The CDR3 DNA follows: TGTGCCTGGATTACAGAGGGCCTGAACACTGAAGCTTTCTTT. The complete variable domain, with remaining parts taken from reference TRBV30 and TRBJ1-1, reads SQTIHQWPATLVQPVGSPLSLECTVEGTSNPNLYWYRQAAGRGLQLLFYSVGIGQISSEVPQNLSASRPQDRQFILSSKKLLLSDSGFYLCAWITEGLNTEAFFGQGTRLTVV.

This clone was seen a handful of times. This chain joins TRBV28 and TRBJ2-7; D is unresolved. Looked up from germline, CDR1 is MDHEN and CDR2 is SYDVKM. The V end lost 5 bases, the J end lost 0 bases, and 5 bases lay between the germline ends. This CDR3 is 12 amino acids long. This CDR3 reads CASSPSSYEQYF. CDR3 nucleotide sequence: TGTGCCAGCAGTCCTAGCTCCTACGAGCAGTACTTC.

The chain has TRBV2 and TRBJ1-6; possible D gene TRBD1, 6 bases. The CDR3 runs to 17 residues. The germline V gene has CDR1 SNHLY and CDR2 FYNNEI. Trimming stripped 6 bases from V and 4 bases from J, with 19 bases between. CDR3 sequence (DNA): TGTGCCAGCAGGGGAAGACAGGTAGCGCTTTATAATTCACCCCTCCACTTT. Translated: CASRGRQVALYNSPLHF.

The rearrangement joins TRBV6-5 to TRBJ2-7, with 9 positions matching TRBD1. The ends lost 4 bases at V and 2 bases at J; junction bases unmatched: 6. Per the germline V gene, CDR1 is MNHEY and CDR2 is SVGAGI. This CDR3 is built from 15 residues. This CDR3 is CASSSSGTGPYEQYF. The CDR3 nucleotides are TGTGCCAGCAGTTCATCCGGGACAGGGCCCTACGAGCAGTACTTC.

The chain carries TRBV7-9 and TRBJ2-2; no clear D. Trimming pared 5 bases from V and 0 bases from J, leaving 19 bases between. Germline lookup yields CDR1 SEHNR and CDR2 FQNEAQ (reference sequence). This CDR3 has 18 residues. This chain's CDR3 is CASSHLATGSSNTGELFF. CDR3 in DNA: TGTGCCAGCAGCCACTTAGCAACCGGGTCTTCGAACACCGGGGAGCTGTTTTTT.

In DNA form, the CDR3 reads TGTGCCAGCAGCCCCAGGGGGCTTGGCTACACCTTC. The encoded protein is CASSPRGLGYTF. The chain recombines TRBV27 with TRBJ1-2; the match to TRBD1 covers 8 bases. V shed 6 bases and J 7 bases; nucleotides not matched to a gene: 4. Germline assignment: CDR1 MNHEY and CDR2 SMNVEV (reference sequence). The CDR3 consists of 12 residues.

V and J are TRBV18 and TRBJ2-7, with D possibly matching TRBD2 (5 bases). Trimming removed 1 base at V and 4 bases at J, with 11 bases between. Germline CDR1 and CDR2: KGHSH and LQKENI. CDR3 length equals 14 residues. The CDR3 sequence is CASSPQETGYEQYF. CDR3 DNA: TGTGCCAGCTCACCACAGGAAACGGGGTACGAGCAGTACTTC.

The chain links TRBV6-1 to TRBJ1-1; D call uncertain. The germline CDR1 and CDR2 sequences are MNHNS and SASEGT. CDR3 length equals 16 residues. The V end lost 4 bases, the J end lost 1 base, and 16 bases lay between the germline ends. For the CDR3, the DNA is TGTGCCAGCAGTGGTTGGCGGTATGGGAGGAACACTGAAGCTTTCTTT. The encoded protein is CASSGWRYGRNTEAFF.